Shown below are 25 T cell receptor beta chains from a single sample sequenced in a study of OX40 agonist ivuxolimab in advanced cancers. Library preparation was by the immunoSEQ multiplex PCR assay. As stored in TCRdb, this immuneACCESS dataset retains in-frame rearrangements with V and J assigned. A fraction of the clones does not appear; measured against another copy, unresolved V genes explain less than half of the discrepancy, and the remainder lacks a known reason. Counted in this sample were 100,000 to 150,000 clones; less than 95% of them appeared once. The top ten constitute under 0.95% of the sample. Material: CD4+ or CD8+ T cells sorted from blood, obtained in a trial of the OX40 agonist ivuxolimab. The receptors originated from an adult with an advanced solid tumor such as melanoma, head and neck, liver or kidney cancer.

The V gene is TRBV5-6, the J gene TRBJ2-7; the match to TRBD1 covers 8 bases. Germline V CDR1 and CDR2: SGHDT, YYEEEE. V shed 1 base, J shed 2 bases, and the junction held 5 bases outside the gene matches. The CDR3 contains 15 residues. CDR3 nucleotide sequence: TGTGCCAGCAGCTTGTTCGGGGACAGGACCTACGAGCAGTACTTC. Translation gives CASSLFGDRTYEQYF.

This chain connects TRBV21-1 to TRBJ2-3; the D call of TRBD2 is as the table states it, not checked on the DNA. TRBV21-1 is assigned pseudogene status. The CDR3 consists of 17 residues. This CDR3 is CASSKGNSGRSTDTQYF. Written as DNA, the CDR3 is TGTGCCAGCAGCAAAGGGAATAGCGGGAGGAGCACAGATACGCAGTATTTT.

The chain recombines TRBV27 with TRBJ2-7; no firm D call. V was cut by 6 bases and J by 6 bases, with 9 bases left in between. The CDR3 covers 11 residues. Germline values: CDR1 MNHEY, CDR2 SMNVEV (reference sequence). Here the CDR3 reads CASSQDREQYF. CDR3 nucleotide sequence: TGTGCCAGCAGCCAAGACCGCGAGCAGTACTTC.

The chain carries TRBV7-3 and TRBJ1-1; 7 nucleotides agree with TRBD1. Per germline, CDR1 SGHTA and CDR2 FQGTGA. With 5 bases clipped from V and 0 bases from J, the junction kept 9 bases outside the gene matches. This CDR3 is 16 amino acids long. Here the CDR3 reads CASSLQGSRVNTEAFF. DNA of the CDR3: TGTGCCAGCAGCCTACAGGGGTCGAGGGTGAACACTGAAGCTTTCTTT.

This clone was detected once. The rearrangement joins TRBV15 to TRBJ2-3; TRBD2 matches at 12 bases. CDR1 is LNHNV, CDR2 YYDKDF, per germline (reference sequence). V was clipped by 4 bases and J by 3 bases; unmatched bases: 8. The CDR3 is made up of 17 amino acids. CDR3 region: CATSTSTSGRSTDTQYF. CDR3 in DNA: TGTGCCACCAGCACCTCGACTAGCGGGAGAAGTACAGATACGCAGTATTTT.

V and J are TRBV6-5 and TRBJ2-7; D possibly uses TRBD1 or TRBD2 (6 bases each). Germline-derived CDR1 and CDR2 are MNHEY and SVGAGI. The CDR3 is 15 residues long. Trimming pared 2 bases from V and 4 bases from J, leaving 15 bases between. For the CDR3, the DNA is TGTGCCAGCAGTTACACACAGGGAGGTATTTACGAGCAGTACTTC. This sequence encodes CASSYTQGGIYEQYF.

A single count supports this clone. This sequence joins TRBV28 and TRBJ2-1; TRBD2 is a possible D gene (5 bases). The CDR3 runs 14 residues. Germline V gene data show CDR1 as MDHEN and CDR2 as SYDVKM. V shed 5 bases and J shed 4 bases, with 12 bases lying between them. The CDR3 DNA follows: TGTGCCAGCAGTATCGCTAGCAGTTACAATGAGCAGTTCTTC. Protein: CASSIASSYNEQFF.

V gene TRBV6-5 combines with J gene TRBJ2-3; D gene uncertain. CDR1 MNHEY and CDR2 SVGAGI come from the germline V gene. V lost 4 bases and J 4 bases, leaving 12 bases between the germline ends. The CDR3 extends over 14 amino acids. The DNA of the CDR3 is TGTGCCAGCAGTTTTTTATCGGCCGCAGATACGCAGTATTTT. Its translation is CASSFLSAADTQYF.

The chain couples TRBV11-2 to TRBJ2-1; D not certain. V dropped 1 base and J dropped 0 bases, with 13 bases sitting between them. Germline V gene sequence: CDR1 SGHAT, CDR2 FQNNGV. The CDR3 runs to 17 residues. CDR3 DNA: TGTGCCAGCAGCTTAGTGGTATACTTGAGCTCCTACAATGAGCAGTTCTTC. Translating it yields CASSLVVYLSSYNEQFF.

The CDR3 DNA is TGTGCCAGCAGCCCGGACGCAGGGAGCTCTGGAAACACCATATATTTT. Amino acid sequence: CASSPDAGSSGNTIYF. The V call is TRBV5-6, the J call TRBJ1-3; D is perhaps TRBD1 (5 bases). This CDR3 is 16 amino acids long. Trimming took off 4 bases at V and 0 bases at J, with 14 bases between the two ends. Looked up from germline, CDR1 is SGHDT and CDR2 is YYEEEE.

The CDR3 region is CASSRDREVSDTQYF. The CDR3 nucleotides are TGTGCCAGCAGCCGGGACAGGGAGGTCTCAGATACGCAGTATTTT. This sequence joins TRBV7-3 and TRBJ2-3; 9 nucleotides line up with TRBD1. The CDR3 runs to 15 residues. The trim removed 5 bases at V and 4 bases at J, leaving 7 bases unmatched. CDR1 is SGHTA and CDR2 is FQGTGA in the germline V gene. The variable domain in full, with the rest retrieved from reference TRBV7-3 and TRBJ2-3, is GAGVSQTPSNKVTEKGKYVELRCDPISGHTALYWYRQSLGQGPEFLIYFQGTGAADDSGLPNDRFFAVRPEGSVSTLKIQRTERGDSAVYLCASSRDREVSDTQYFGPGTRLTVL.

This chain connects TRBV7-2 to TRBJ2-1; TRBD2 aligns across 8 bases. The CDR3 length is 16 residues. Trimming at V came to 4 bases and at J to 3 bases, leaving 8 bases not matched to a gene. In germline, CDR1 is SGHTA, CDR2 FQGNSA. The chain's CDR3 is CASSSQPSGGYNEQFF. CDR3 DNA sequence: TGTGCCAGCAGCTCACAACCCAGCGGGGGCTACAATGAGCAGTTCTTC.

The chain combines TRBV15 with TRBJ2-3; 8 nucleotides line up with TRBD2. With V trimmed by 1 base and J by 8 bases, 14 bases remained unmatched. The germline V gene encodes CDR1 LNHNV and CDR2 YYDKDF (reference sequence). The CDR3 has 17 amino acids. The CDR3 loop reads CATSRVRGGPTKGTQYF. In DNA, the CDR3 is TGTGCCACCAGCAGAGTCCGGGGGGGCCCGACCAAAGGTACGCAGTATTTT. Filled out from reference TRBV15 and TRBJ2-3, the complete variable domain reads DAMVIQNPRYQVTQFGKPVTLSCSQTLNHNVMYWYQQKSSQAPKLLFHYYDKDFNNEADTPDNFQSRRPNTSFCFLDIRSPGLGDTAMYLCATSRVRGGPTKGTQYFGPGTRLTVL.

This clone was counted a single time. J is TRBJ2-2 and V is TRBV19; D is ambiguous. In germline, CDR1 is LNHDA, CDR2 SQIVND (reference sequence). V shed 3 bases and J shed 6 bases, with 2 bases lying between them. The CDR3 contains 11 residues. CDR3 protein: CASSMSGELFF. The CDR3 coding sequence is TGTGCCAGTAGTATGTCCGGGGAGCTGTTTTTT.

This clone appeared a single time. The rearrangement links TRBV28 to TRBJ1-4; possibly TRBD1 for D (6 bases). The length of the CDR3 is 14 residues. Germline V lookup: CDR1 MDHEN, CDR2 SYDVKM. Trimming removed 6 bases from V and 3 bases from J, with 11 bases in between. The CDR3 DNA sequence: TGTGCCAGCAGCCAGGGGCCAGCTAATGAAAAACTGTTTTTT. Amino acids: CASSQGPANEKLFF.

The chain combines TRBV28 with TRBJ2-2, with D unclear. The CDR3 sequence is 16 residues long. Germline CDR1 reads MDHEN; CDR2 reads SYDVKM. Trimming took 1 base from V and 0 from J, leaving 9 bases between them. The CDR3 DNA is TGTGCCAGCAGTTTATTGGCGACGGCGAACACCGGGGAGCTGTTTTTT. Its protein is CASSLLATANTGELFF.

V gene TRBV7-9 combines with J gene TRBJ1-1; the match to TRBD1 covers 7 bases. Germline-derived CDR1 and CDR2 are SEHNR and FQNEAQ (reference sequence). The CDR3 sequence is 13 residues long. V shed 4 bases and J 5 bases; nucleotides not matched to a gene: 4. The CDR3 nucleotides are TGTGCCAGCAGCTCACAGGGGTGGACTGAAGCTTTCTTT. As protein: CASSSQGWTEAFF.

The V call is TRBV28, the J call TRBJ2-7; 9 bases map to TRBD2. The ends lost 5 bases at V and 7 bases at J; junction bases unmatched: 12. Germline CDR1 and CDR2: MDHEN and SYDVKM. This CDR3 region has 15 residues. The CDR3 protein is CASSRTSGRVMEQYF. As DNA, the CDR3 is TGTGCCAGCAGTCGAACTAGCGGGCGGGTTATGGAGCAGTACTTC.

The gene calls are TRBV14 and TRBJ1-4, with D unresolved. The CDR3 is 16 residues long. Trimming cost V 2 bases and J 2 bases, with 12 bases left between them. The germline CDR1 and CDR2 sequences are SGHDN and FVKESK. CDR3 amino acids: CASSQMGIGTNEKLFF. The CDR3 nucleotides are TGTGCCAGCAGCCAAATGGGGATAGGCACTAATGAAAAACTGTTTTTT.

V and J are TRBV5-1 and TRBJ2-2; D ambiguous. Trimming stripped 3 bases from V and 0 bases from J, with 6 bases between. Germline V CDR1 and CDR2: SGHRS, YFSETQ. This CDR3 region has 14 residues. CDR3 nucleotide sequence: TGCGCCAGCAGCTACACGGCGAACACCGGGGAGCTGTTTTTT. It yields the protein CASSYTANTGELFF. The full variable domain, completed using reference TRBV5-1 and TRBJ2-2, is KAGVTQTPRYLIKTRGQQVTLSCSPISGHRSVSWYQQTPGQGLQFLFEYFSETQRNKGNFPGRFSGRQFSNSRSEMNVSTLELGDSALYLCASSYTANTGELFFGEGSRLTVL.

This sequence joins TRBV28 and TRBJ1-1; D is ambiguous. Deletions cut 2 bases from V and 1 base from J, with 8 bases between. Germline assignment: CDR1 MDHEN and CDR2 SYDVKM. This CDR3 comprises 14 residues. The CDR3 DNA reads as TGTGCCAGCAGTTTACCGAGGCGGAACACTGAAGCTTTCTTT. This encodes CASSLPRRNTEAFF.

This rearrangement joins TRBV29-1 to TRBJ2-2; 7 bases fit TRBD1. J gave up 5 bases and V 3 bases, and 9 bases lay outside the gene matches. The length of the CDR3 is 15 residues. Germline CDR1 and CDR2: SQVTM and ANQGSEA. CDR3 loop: CSVESGGVRTGELFF. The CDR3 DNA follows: TGCAGCGTTGAGTCAGGGGGAGTAAGGACCGGGGAGCTGTTTTTT.

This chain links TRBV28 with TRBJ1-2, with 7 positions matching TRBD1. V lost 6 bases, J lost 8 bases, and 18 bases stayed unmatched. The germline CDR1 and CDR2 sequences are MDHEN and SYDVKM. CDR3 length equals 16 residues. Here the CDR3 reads CASSIFSQGGILGYTF. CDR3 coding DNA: TGTGCCAGCAGCATCTTTTCCCAGGGGGGCATATTAGGCTACACCTTC.

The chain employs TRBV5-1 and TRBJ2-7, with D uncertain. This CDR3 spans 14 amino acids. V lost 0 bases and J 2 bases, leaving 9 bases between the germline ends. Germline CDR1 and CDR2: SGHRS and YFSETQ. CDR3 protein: CASSLAVSTYEQYF. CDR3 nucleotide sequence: TGCGCCAGCAGCTTGGCGGTCTCAACCTACGAGCAGTACTTC.

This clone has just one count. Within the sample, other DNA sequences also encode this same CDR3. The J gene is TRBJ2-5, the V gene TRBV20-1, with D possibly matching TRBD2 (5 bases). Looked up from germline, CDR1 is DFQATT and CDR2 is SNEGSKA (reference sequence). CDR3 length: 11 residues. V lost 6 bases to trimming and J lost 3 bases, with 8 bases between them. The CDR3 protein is CSALGEETQYF. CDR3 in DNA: TGCAGTGCCCTCGGGGAAGAGACCCAGTACTTC.